These T cell receptor beta chains were read from a single sample in a study of blood T cell repertoires in COVID-19. Assay: immunoSEQ multiplex PCR; the TCRdb copy retains only in-frame clones and omits some. This sample has under 400,000 clones, with roughly 85% found just once. Sample: PBMCs or T cells enriched from blood (not recorded which). The source of these receptors is a woman aged 40 to 50 with acute COVID-19. CDR3s include the opening cysteine and the closing phenylalanine or tryptophan. The D gene is left open where the match is weak. Clone size is stated in some rows and not others, as once, few, many or a class when expanded.

V	J	D	size	DNA	CDR3
TRBV11-1	TRBJ2-3	NA	NA	TGTGCCAGCAGCTCTCCAGGACTGACAGATACGCAGTATTTT	CASSSPGLTDTQYF
TRBV18	TRBJ2-2	NA	NA	TGTGCCAGCTCACCACAAGGGGTAAACACCGGGGAGCTGTTTTTT	CASSPQGVNTGELFF
TRBV15	TRBJ1-1	NA	few	TGTGCCACGCGGCCCAGGGCCACACCGAACACTGAAGCTTTCTTT	CATRPRATPNTEAFF
TRBV3-1/TRBV3-2	TRBJ1-4	NA	NA	TGTGCCAGCAGCCAAGTTGGGGGAGGTGAAAAACTGTTTTTT	CASSQVGGGEKLFF
TRBV6-5	TRBJ1-1	TRBD1	NA	TGTGCCAGCAGTTACGGGACAGGAGGGGACACTGAAGCTTTCTTT	CASSYGTGGDTEAFF
TRBV18	TRBJ1-5	TRBD1	few	TGTGCCAGCTCACCAGGGGACAGCTGGCAAAATCAGCCCCAGCATTTT	CASSPGDSWQNQPQHF
TRBV2	TRBJ2-2	TRBD1	few	TGTGCCAGCAGGGGGAGACAGGGGATGGTAGCGCGAACGAACACCGGGGAGCTGTTTTTT	CASRGRQGMVARTNTGELFF
TRBV7-9	TRBJ2-5	TRBD2	few	TGTGCCAGCAGCTTAGATTTCCTAGCGGTCCCCCTCAAACAAGAGACCCAGTACTTC	CASSLDFLAVPLKQETQYF
TRBV5-6	TRBJ2-7	NA	NA	TGTGCCAGCAGCTTTGGACGAGGGCCGCTTTACGAGCAGTACTTC	CASSFGRGPLYEQYF
TRBV7-3	TRBJ2-1	NA	NA	TGTGCCAGCAGCTTAACCGGCAGAAGCGATGAGCAGTTCTTC	CASSLTGRSDEQFF
TRBV14	TRBJ2-7	NA	NA	TGTGCCAGCAGCCAAGAAACACCCACCTCGGGGCAGTACTTC	CASSQETPTSGQYF
TRBV11-2	TRBJ2-5	NA	NA	TGTGCCAGCAGCTTAGGGCAGGCACCACAAGAGACCCAGTACTTC	CASSLGQAPQETQYF
TRBV10-3	TRBJ2-2	TRBD1	NA	TGTGCCATCAGTGAGACAGGGGGCGGAACCGGGGAGCTGTTTTTT	CAISETGGGTGELFF
TRBV5-1	TRBJ2-7	TRBD1	NA	TGCGCCAGCAGCTTGGAGGGGACAGGGAGGCACGAGCAGTACTTC	CASSLEGTGRHEQYF
TRBV27	TRBJ1-1	TRBD1	NA	TGTGCCAGCGGTCGGGACAGGGGAAGGCAAGCTTTCTTT	CASGRDRGRQAFF
TRBV2	TRBJ1-2	TRBD1	NA	TGTGCCAGCAACCGGGACAGAGACTATGGCTACACCTTC	CASNRDRDYGYTF
TRBV5-4	TRBJ1-2	NA	NA	TGTGCCAGCAGCCTCAACAGCTTTAACTATGGCTACACCTTC	CASSLNSFNYGYTF
TRBV19	TRBJ1-2	TRBD1	NA	TGTGCCAGTAGTATGTTTGGACAGGGACTTGCTAACTATGGCTACACCTTC	CASSMFGQGLANYGYTF
TRBV7-9	TRBJ2-1	TRBD2	NA	TGTGCCAGCAGCTTACCCCTTAGCGGGAGGCATGAGCAGTTCTTC	CASSLPLSGRHEQFF
TRBV7-8	TRBJ2-2	NA	NA	TGTGCCAGCAGCTTAATGGGGGCCCCGAACACCGGGGAGCTGTTTTTT	CASSLMGAPNTGELFF
TRBV9	TRBJ2-7	NA	NA	TGTGCCAGCAGCGTAGATACTAGCTCCCACGAGCAGTACTTC	CASSVDTSSHEQYF
TRBV29-1	TRBJ2-3	NA	NA	TGCAGCGGTCGGGGACTGCTCACAGATACGCAGTATTTT	CSGRGLLTDTQYF
TRBV6-2/TRBV6-3	TRBJ1-2	TRBD1	once	TGTGCCAGCAGCTCAGGGGGCGGTCGCTTTTTCTATGGCTACACCTTC	CASSSGGGRFFYGYTF
TRBV7-2	TRBJ2-7	TRBD2	NA	TGTGCCAGCAGCTTCTCCGGGACTAGGGCCGCCGAGCAGTACTTC	CASSFSGTRAAEQYF
TRBV7-9	TRBJ1-4	NA	NA	TGTGCCAGCAGCCTTCAAGGGACTAGTAATGAAAAACTGTTTTTT	CASSLQGTSNEKLFF
TRBV9	TRBJ2-3	TRBD2	NA	TGTGCCAGCAGCGTAGCCGCGGGAGTTGGAGATACGCAGTATTTT	CASSVAAGVGDTQYF